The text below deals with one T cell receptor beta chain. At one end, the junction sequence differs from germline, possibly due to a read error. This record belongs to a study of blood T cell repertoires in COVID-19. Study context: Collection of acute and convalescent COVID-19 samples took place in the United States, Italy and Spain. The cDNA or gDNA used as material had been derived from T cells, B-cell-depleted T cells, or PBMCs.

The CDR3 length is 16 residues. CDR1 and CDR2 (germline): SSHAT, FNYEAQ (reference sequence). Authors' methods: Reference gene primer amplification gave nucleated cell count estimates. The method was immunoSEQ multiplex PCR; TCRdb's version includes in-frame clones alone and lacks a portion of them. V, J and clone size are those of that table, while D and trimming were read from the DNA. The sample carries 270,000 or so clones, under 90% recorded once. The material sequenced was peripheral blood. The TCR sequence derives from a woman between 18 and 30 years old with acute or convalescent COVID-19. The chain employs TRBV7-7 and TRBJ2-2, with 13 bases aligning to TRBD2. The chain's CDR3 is CASSKGTSGNPGELFF. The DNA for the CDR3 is TGTGCTAGCAGCAAAGGGACTAGCGGGAATCCCGGGGAGCTGTTTTTT.